The clone carrying this TCR beta chain has more than one count but fewer than ten. This sample was taken from a study of blood T cells in healthy people across ages. Combining a sample-barcoded 5' primer with a J-beta primer mix, a second PCR ran for roughly 7 to 12 cycles. Via MiXCR, TCRdb re-called the 5' RACE reads, giving one row per CDR3 protein. In the table there are roughly 1,000,000 distinct CDR3 sequences, approximately 25% of which are singletons. This sample also appeared in a second study, on T cells of mothers and their children.

The source of this sequence is a girl aged 2-9 years in good health. Material: blood.

The CDR3, as DNA: TGTGCCACCAGCAGAGAGGGGGAAGACACTGAAGCTTTCTTT. The encoded protein is CATSREGEDTEAFF. The rearrangement uses TRBV15 and TRBJ1-1; TRBD1 might be the D (5 bases). The CDR3 is made up of 14 amino acids. Trimming left V 0 bases short and J 3 bases short, with 8 bases between. Germline assignment: CDR1 LNHNV and CDR2 YYDKDF (reference sequence).